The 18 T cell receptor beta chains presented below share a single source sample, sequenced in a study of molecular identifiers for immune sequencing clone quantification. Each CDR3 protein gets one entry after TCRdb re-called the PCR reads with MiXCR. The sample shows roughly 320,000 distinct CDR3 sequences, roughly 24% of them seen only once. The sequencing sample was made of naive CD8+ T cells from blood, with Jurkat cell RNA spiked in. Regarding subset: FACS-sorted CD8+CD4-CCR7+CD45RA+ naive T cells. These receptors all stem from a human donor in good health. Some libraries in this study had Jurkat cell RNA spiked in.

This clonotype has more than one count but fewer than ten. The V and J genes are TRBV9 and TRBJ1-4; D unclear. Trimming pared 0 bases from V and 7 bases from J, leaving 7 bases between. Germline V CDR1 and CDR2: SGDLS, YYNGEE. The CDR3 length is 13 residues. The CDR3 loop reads CASSVGGSEKLFF. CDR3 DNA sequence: TGTGCCAGCAGCGTAGGAGGGAGTGAAAAACTGTTTTTT.

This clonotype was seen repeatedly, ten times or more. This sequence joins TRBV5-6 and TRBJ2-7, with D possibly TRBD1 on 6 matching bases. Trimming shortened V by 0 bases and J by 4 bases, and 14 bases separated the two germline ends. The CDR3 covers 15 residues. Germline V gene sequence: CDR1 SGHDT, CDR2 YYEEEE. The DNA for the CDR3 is TGTGCCAGCAGCTTGGGGGGGCGCCTCGGGTACGAGCAGTACTTC. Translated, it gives CASSLGGRLGYEQYF.

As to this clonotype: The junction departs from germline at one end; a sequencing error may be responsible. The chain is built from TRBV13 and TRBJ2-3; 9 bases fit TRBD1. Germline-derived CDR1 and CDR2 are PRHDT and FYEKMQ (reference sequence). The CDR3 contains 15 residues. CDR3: CASGLVGTGQDTQYF. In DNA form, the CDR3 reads TGTGCCAGCGGCTTAGTTGGGACAGGGCAAGATACGCAGTATTTT.

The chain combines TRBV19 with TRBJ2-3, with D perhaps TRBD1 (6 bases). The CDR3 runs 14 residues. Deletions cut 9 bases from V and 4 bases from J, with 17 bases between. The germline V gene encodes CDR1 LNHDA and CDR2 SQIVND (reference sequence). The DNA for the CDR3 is TGTGCCAGCCACCCAGGGGATAAGGCAGATACGCAGTATTTT. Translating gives CASHPGDKADTQYF.

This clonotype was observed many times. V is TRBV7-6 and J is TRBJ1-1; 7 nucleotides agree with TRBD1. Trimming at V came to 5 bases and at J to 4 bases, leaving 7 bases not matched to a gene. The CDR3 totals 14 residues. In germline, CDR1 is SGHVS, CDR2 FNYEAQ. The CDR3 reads CASSPRDSSTEAFF. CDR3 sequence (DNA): TGTGCCAGCAGCCCCCGGGACAGTTCCACTGAAGCTTTCTTT.

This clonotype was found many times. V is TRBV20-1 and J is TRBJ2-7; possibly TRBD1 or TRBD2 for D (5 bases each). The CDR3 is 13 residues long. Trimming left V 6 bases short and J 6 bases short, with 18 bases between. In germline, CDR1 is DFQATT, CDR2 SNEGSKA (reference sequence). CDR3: CSAATGLLPEQYF. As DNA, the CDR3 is TGCAGTGCCGCGACGGGGCTTCTTCCCGAGCAGTACTTC.

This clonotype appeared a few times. CDR3 DNA: TGCGCCAGCAGCCAAGCAATCAACTATGGCTACACCTTC. It encodes CASSQAINYGYTF. This chain connects TRBV4-1 to TRBJ1-2; the D is unclear. The CDR3 spans 13 residues. Trimming removed 1 base at V and 2 bases at J, with 5 bases between. CDR1 is MGHRA, CDR2 YSYEKL, per germline.

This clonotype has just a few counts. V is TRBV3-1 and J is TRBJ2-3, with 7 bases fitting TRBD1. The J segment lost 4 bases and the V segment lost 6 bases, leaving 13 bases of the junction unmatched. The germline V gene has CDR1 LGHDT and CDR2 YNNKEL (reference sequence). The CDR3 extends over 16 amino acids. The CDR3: CASSHIAGTEPDTQYF. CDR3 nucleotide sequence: TGTGCCAGCAGTCATATCGCCGGGACAGAACCAGATACGCAGTATTTT.

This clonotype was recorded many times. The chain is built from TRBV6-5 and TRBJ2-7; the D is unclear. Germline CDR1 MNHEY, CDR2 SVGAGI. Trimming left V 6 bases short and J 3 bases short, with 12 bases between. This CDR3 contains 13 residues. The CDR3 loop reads CASRPSEHYEQYF. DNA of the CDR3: TGTGCCAGCAGACCATCGGAACACTACGAGCAGTACTTC.

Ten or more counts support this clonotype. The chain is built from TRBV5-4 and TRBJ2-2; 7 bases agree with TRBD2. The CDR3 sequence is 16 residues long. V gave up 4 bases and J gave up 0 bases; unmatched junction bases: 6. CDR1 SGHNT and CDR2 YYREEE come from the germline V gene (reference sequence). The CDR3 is CASSRASGTNTGELFF. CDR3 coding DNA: TGTGCCAGCAGCCGAGCTAGCGGAACGAACACCGGGGAGCTGTTTTTT.

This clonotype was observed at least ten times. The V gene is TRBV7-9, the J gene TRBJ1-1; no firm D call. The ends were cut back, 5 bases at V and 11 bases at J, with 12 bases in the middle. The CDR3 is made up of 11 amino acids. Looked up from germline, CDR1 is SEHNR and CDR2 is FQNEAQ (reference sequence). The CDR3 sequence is CASSLTLAAFF. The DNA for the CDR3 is TGTGCCAGCAGCCTAACTTTGGCTGCTTTCTTT.

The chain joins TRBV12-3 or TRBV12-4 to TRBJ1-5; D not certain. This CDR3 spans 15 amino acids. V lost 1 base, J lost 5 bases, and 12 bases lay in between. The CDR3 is CASSLGWESDQPQHF. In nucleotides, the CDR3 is TGTGCCAGCAGTTTAGGGTGGGAGAGCGATCAGCCCCAGCATTTT.

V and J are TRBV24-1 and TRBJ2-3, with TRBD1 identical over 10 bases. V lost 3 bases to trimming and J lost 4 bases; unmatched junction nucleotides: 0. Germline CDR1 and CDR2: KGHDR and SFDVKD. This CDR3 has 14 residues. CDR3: CATSDGQGADTQYF. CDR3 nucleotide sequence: TGTGCCACCAGTGATGGACAGGGGGCAGATACGCAGTATTTT.

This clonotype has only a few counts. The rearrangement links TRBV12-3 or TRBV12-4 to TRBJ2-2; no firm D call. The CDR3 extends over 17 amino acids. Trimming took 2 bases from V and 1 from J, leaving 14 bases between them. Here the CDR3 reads CASSLIGKGLNTGELFF. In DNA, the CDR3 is TGTGCCAGCAGTTTAATAGGGAAAGGATTGAACACCGGGGAGCTGTTTTTT.

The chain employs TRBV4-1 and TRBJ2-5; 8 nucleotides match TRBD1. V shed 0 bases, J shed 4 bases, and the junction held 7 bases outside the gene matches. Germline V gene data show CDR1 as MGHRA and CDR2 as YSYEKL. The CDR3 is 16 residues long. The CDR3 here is CASSQEGQGLGETQYF. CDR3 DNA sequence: TGCGCCAGCAGCCAAGAAGGACAGGGTTTAGGAGAGACCCAGTACTTC.

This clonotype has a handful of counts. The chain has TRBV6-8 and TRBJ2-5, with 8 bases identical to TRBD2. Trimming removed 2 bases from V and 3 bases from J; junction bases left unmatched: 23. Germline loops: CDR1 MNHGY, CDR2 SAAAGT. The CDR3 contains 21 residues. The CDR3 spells CASSYPTSGTRRLRTEETQYF. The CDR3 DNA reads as TGTGCCAGCAGTTACCCAACCTCCGGGACTAGGCGTTTGCGTACCGAAGAGACCCAGTACTTC.

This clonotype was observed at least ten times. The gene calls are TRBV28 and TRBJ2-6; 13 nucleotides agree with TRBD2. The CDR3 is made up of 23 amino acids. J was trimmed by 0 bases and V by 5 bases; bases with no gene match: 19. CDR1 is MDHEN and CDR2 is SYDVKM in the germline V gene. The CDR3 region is CASSTKTGTSGKIMGSGANVLTF. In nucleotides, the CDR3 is TGTGCCAGCAGTACCAAAACCGGGACTAGCGGGAAAATCATGGGCTCTGGGGCCAACGTCCTGACTTTC. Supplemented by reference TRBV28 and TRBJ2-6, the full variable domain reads DVKVTQSSRYLVKRTGEKVFLECVQDMDHENMFWYRQDPGLGLRLIYFSYDVKMKEKGDIPEGYSVSREKKERFSLILESASTNQTSMYLCASSTKTGTSGKIMGSGANVLTFGAGSRLTVL.

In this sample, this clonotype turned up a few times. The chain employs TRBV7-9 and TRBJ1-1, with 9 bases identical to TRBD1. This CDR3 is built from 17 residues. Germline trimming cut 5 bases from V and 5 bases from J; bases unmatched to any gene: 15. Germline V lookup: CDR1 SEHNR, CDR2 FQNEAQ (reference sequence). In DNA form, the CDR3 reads TGTGCCAGCAGCCCCCTCCCTCGGTCTGACAGGGGGACTGAAGCTTTCTTT. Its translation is CASSPLPRSDRGTEAFF.